This T cell receptor (beta chain) stems from a study of early T cells in non-severe SARS-CoV-2 infection. On the study more broadly: Bulk RNA taken from unsorted whole blood was sequenced, leaving chains unpaired. Study observations and caveats: VDJdb matching skewed toward anti-spike CD8 responses, missing private and CD4 specificities.

Germline trimming cut 6 bases from V and 2 bases from J; bases unmatched to any gene: 5. The CDR3 is made up of 15 amino acids. Per germline, CDR1 MNHEY and CDR2 SVGAGI. Attachment of unique molecular identifiers was made to individual cDNA molecules. TCRdb re-derived calls from the 5' RACE reads in MiXCR, one entry per CDR3 protein. Of approximately 65,000 distinct CDR3 sequences in the sample, more than 10% were seen once. To note about this clonotype: The antigen is undetermined.

This clonotype was sampled from an adult who was a healthcare worker with PCR-confirmed SARS-CoV-2 infection or an uninfected control (not recorded which). Sequenced sample: whole blood. The rearrangement links TRBV6-5 to TRBJ2-5; 11 nucleotides align to TRBD2. The CDR3 DNA is TGTGCCAGCAGCCGGGGACTAGCGGAACAAGAGACCCAGTACTTC. Translation gives CASSRGLAEQETQYF.